This T cell receptor beta chain was recorded in a study of cytotoxic CD8 clonotypes in ibrutinib-treated CLL. The table lists this clone with a few counts. Its antigen is still unknown. Points from the study as a whole: The study found clonality rose at ibrutinib response, then fell toward baseline at progression.

The assay was immunoSEQ multiplex PCR, and TCRdb's table has in-frame clones only and misses some. Of around 150,000 clones listed, 81% were seen once; the top ten hold under 2.5%. V lost 7 bases to trimming and J lost 6 bases; unmatched junction nucleotides: 11. This CDR3 is 14 amino acids long. Germline V gene lookup returns CDR1 MDHEN and CDR2 SYDVKM. The V call is TRBV28, the J call TRBJ1-1; 7 bases fit TRBD1. This specimen consisted of PBMCs, obtained after 12 months of ibrutinib treatment. The sequence derives from a human donor with chronic lymphocytic leukemia. The CDR3 is CASTLNRGHSEAFF. The CDR3, as DNA: TGTGCCAGCACCTTAAATAGGGGGCATTCTGAAGCTTTCTTT.